Reported below is one TCR beta chain. What it binds is not known. This sample is drawn from a study of CD8+ T cells in alopecia areata. About the research overall: Treated patients took oral tofacitinib at 5 to 10 mg twice daily. People stayed on tofacitinib for 6 to 18 months, then stopped the drug for 6 months. Notes on the study in general: Uncertainty about whether baseline CD8+ expansion is linked to response remains, with one nonresponder. In scalp, tofacitinib significantly decreased clonality and expanded CD8+ clones among the top 100.

Isolated RNA was reverse transcribed into cDNA used as the sequencing template. The assay was immunoSEQ multiplex PCR, and TCRdb's table has in-frame clones only and misses some. This sample has hundreds of thousands of clones; approximately 72% occur once, and the top ten carry around 1.3%. As to treatment: oral pan-JAK inhibitor, 5-10 mg twice daily. The CDR3 extends over 15 amino acids. Germline CDR1 reads MGHDK; CDR2 reads SYGVNS. The V and J ends lost 1 base and 3 bases respectively, with 13 bases between them. V is TRBV25-1 and J is TRBJ2-7; the D call may be TRBD1 or TRBD2 (5 bases each). The TCR comes from a human donor with alopecia areata. Sequencing used CD4+ T cells sorted from blood, obtained at week 44, from a patient treated with tofacitinib. The CDR3 nucleotides are TGTGCCAGCAGTGAATTGGGACCCCCGAACTACGAGCAGTACTTC. It encodes CASSELGPPNYEQYF.